These 13 T cell receptor beta chains were sequenced from one sample in a study of CD8 T cells in ankylosing spondylitis. TCRdb recomputed calls from the 5' RACE reads with MiXCR, one row per CDR3 protein. The sample includes some 840,000 distinct CDR3 sequences, 12% of them seen just once. The antigens these receptors bind are not known. Regarding the study as a whole: There was a TCR beta motif, made of several highly homologous variants, that appeared characteristic of ankylosing spondylitis blood.

The source material was blood, either unsorted or a sorted T cell fraction (not recorded which). These receptors all come from a male donor with ankylosing spondylitis.

This clonotype was counted a few times. V usage is TRBV9 and J usage is TRBJ1-1; no firm D call. CDR3 size: 13 residues. V lost 3 bases, J lost 8 bases, and 14 bases lay in between. The V gene's germline CDR1 is SGDLS and CDR2 YYNGEE. CDR3 sequence (DNA): TGTGCCAGCAGCGCCATCGCTGCGGCAGAAGCTTTCTTT. It translates to CASSAIAAAEAFF.

V usage is TRBV6-1 and J usage is TRBJ1-1; 8 bases map to TRBD1. This CDR3 has 12 amino acids. Germline CDR1 reads MNHNS; CDR2 reads SASEGT. Losses at the gene ends were 6 bases for V and 11 bases for J; bases not matched to a gene: 8. CDR3 loop: CASRQGDQRAFF. The DNA of the CDR3 is TGTGCCAGCAGACAGGGGGATCAACGGGCTTTCTTT.

This chain joins TRBV7-2 and TRBJ2-7, with 10 bases aligning to TRBD2. The trim removed 0 bases at V and 4 bases at J, leaving 6 bases unmatched. From germline, CDR1 is SGHTA and CDR2 FQGNSA. The CDR3 sequence is 16 residues long. The CDR3 region is CASSLASASGGYEQYF. The CDR3 DNA sequence: TGTGCCAGCAGCTTAGCGTCGGCTAGCGGGGGTTACGAGCAGTACTTC.

The J gene is TRBJ2-2, the V gene TRBV5-1; TRBD2 matches at 13 bases. This CDR3 spans 20 amino acids. The junction had 19 bases not matched to a gene; V was cut back by 5 bases and J by 6 bases. Per germline, CDR1 SGHRS and CDR2 YFSETQ. CDR3 DNA: TGCGCCAGCAGTTTGTTTCCAACCGGGACTAGCGGGGTTGTCGCCGGGGAGCTGTTTTTT. It is translated as CASSLFPTGTSGVVAGELFF.

This clonotype was detected a few times. The rearrangement links TRBV5-1 to TRBJ1-4, with 7 bases identical to TRBD1. Germline CDR1 reads SGHRS; CDR2 reads YFSETQ. The CDR3 consists of 16 residues. V dropped 0 bases and J dropped 8; count of bases not matched to a gene: 10. This CDR3 reads CASSLGPRQGGEKLFF. CDR3 nucleotide sequence: TGCGCCAGCAGCTTGGGGCCTCGACAGGGTGGAGAAAAACTGTTTTTT.

This clonotype was counted only a few times. This rearrangement joins TRBV7-2 to TRBJ2-1; D might be TRBD2 (5 bases). The CDR3 totals 15 residues. CDR1 is SGHTA, CDR2 FQGNSA, per germline. V lost 0 bases to trimming and J lost 0 bases, with 6 bases between them. DNA of the CDR3: TGTGCCAGCAGCTTAGCACTAGGCTCCTACAATGAGCAGTTCTTC. Translated: CASSLALGSYNEQFF.

The chain is built from TRBV28 and TRBJ2-1; D possibly uses TRBD1 or TRBD2 (5 bases each). Trimming left V 1 base short and J 7 bases short, with 17 bases between. There are 16 residues in the CDR3. Germline values: CDR1 MDHEN, CDR2 SYDVKM. The CDR3 loop reads CASSLYVGTDSNEQFF. Written as DNA, the CDR3 is TGTGCCAGCAGTTTATATGTCGGGACCGACTCAAATGAGCAGTTCTTC.

This clonotype came up many times. This chain connects TRBV6-6 to TRBJ2-2; D perhaps matches TRBD2 (5 bases). The V and J ends lost 5 bases and 5 bases respectively, with 9 bases between them. The CDR3 sequence is 13 residues long. Germline-derived CDR1 and CDR2 are MNHNY and SVGAGI (reference sequence). The chain's CDR3 is CASSTTGTGELFF. DNA for the CDR3: TGTGCCAGCAGTACCACGGGGACCGGGGAGCTGTTTTTT.

The sample holds many counts of this clonotype. The genes are TRBV28 and TRBJ2-7; 10 positions match TRBD1. V lost 3 bases and J lost 7; bases outside the gene matches: 9. The germline V gene encodes CDR1 MDHEN and CDR2 SYDVKM. The CDR3 is made up of 15 amino acids. CDR3 amino acids: CASSFWTGGRGEQYF. CDR3 DNA sequence: TGTGCCAGCAGTTTCTGGACAGGGGGTCGGGGGGAGCAGTACTTC.

Ten or more counts support this clonotype. The chain has TRBV5-1 and TRBJ2-7; 8 positions agree with TRBD2. CDR1 SGHRS and CDR2 YFSETQ come from the germline V gene. The CDR3 contains 15 residues. V dropped 2 bases and J dropped 6; count of bases not matched to a gene: 10. Here the CDR3 reads CASSFTGTRASEQYF. CDR3 bases: TGCGCCAGCAGCTTCACCGGGACTAGGGCATCCGAGCAGTACTTC.

The chain links TRBV29-1 to TRBJ1-4; tentatively, D is TRBD1 (6 bases). The ends were cut back, 6 bases at V and 5 bases at J, with 19 bases in the middle. Per the germline V gene, CDR1 is SQVTM and CDR2 is ANQGSEA. CDR3 length equals 15 residues. CDR3: CSVSHGGTGNEKLFF. Written as DNA, the CDR3 is TGCAGCGTCTCCCATGGGGGCACGGGGAATGAAAAACTGTTTTTT.

The rearrangement links TRBV7-9 to TRBJ1-1, with D unclear. Germline V gene sequence: CDR1 SEHNR, CDR2 FQNEAQ (reference sequence). The CDR3 is 13 amino acids. The V end was cut by 4 bases, the J end by 5 bases, with 11 bases between. This chain's CDR3 is CASSSYMRTEAFF. In nucleotides, the CDR3 is TGTGCCAGCAGCTCTTACATGAGGACTGAAGCTTTCTTT.

This chain uses TRBV7-2 with TRBJ2-5; D uncertain. This CDR3 has 16 residues. V lost 1 base, J lost 0 bases, and 12 bases lay in between. Germline lookup yields CDR1 SGHTA and CDR2 FQGNSA. CDR3 sequence (DNA): TGTGCCAGCAGCTTAGGGTCCGCGGATTACCAAGAGACCCAGTACTTC. Protein product: CASSLGSADYQETQYF.